This T cell receptor beta chain was captured in a study of cytomegalovirus exposure and HLA in healthy donors. The PCR employed 60 Vbeta primers together with 13 Jbeta primers. Repertoires were generated with immunoSEQ multiplex PCR, while TCRdb's copy carries only in-frame clones and drops some. This sample's clone table lists under 200,000 clones. Germline values: CDR1 SGHRS, CDR2 YFSETQ. Trimming left V 0 bases short and J 5 bases short, with 13 bases between. This CDR3 has 15 residues. The TCR originated in a young man in good health and CMV-seronegative. The source material was PBMCs. The chain combines TRBV5-1 with TRBJ2-3, with D tentatively TRBD2 (5 bases). The CDR3 sequence is CASSLVGGLGDTQYF. CDR3 in DNA: TGCGCCAGCAGCTTGGTGGGCGGGTTAGGAGATACGCAGTATTTT.